This T cell receptor beta chain was sequenced for a study of T cell repertoires in cytomegalovirus infection. TCRdb independently ran MiXCR on the reads; one entry per CDR3 protein. The sample records hundreds of thousands of distinct CDR3 sequences, about 30% being singletons. This clonotype was seen a handful of times. Antigen unknown. Germline V gene lookup returns CDR1 SGHAT and CDR2 FQNNGV. V lost 4 bases and J lost 4, with 8 bases in between. The CDR3 sequence is 13 residues long. The receptor comes from a human donor in good health (CMV status not recorded). Some clones in this sample may be carry-over from other donors' samples. The gene calls are TRBV11-2 and TRBJ1-5; D uncertain. Sequenced material: cultured PBMCs, taken from culture after CMV antigen stimulation. The CDR3 DNA is TGTGCCAGCAGCTCGGACTGGAATCAGCCCCAGCATTTT. This sequence encodes CASSSDWNQPQHF.